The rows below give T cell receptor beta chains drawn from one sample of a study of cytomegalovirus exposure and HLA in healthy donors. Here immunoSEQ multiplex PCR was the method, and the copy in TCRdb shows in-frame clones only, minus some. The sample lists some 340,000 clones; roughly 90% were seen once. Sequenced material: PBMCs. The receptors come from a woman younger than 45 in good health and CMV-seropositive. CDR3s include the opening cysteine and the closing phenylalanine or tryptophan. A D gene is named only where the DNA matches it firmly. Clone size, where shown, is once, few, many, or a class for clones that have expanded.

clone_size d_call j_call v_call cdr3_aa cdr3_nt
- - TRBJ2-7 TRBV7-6 CASSLQGSEQYF TGTGCCAGCAGCTTACAGGGTTCCGAGCAGTACTTC
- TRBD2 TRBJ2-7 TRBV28 CASSLVGGRARYEQYF TGTGCCAGCAGTTTAGTCGGCGGGAGGGCCAGGTACGAGCAGTACTTC
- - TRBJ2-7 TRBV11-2 CASSFGDGPYEQYF TGTGCCAGCAGCTTTGGGGACGGCCCCTACGAGCAGTACTTC
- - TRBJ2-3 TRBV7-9 CASSFQATDTQYF TGTGCCAGCAGCTTTCAAGCTACCGATACGCAGTATTTT
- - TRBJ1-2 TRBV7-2 CASSLEVVGGNYGYTF TGTGCCAGCAGCTTAGAAGTCGTGGGGGGTAACTATGGCTACACCTTC
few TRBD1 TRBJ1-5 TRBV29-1 CSVKTGNQPQHF TGCAGCGTTAAGACAGGGAATCAGCCCCAGCATTTT
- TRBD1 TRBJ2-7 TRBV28 CASSSRDRDEQYF TGTGCCAGCAGTTCCCGGGACAGGGACGAGCAGTACTTC
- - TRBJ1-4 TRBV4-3 CASSPSSRGLLEKLFF TGCGCCAGCAGCCCCTCTTCCAGGGGTCTCTTAGAAAAACTGTTTTTT
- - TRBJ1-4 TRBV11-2 CASSLSMNDWANEKLFF TGTGCCAGCAGCTTATCAATGAACGACTGGGCTAATGAAAAACTGTTTTTT
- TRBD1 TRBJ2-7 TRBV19 CASSQSWTGVEQYF TGTGCCAGTAGCCAATCCTGGACAGGGGTCGAGCAGTACTTC
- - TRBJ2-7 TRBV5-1 CASSLEENGDYEQYF TGCGCCAGCAGCTTGGAGGAGAACGGGGACTACGAGCAGTACTTC